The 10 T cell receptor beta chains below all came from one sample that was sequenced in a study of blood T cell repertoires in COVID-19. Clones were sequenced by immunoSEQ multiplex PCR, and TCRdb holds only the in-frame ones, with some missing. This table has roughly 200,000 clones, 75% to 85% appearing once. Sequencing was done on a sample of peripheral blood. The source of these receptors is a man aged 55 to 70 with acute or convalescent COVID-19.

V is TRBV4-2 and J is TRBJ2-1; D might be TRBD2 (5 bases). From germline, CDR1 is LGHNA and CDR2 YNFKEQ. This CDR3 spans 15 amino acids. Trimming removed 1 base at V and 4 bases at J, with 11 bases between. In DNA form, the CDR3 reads TGTGCCAGCAGCCAAGGAGAGGGTGGGTACAATGAGCAGTTCTTC. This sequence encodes CASSQGEGGYNEQFF.

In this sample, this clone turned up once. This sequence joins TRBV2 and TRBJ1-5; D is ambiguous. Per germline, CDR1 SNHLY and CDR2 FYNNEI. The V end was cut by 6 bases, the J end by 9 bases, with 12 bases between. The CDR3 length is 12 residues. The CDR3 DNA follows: TGTGCCAGCAGGGCGCGGTCGGGGCCCCAGCATTTT. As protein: CASRARSGPQHF. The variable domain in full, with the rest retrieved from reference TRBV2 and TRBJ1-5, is EPEVTQTPSHQVTQMGQEVILRCVPISNHLYFYWYRQILGQKVEFLVSFYNNEISEKSEIFDDQFSVERPDGSNFTLKIRSTKLEDSAMYFCASRARSGPQHFGDGTRLSIL.

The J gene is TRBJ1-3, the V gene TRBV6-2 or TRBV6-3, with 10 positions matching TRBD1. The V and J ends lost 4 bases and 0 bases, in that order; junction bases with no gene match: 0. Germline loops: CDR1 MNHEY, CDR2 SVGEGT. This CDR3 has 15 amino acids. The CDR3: CASSWDRGSGNTIYF. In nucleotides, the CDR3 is TGTGCCAGCAGTTGGGACAGGGGCTCTGGAAACACCATATATTTT.

This CDR3 reads CATSDTGQGADNEQFF. The CDR3, as DNA: TGTGCCACCAGTGATACGGGACAGGGGGCGGACAATGAGCAGTTCTTC. The chain couples TRBV24-1 to TRBJ2-1; 12 bases line up with TRBD1. Germline V gives CDR1 KGHDR, CDR2 SFDVKD. There are 16 residues in the CDR3. The ends lost 3 bases at V and 5 bases at J; junction bases unmatched: 4.

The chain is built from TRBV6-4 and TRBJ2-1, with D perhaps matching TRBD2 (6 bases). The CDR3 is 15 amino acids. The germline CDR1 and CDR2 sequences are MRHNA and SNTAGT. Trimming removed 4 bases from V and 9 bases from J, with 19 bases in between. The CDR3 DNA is TGTGCCAGCAGTGGAGAATGGGGGACTGTAAGTGAGCAGTTCTTC. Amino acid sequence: CASSGEWGTVSEQFF.

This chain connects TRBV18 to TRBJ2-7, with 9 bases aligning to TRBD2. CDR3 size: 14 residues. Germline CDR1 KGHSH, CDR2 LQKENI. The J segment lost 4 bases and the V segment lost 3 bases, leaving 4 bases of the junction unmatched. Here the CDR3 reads CASSPSGGLYEQYF. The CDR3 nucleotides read TGTGCCAGCTCACCTAGCGGGGGACTATACGAGCAGTACTTC.

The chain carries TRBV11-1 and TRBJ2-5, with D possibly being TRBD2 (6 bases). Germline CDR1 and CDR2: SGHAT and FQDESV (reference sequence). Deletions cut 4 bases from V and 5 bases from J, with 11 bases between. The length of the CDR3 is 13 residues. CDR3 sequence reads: CASSWGVRETQYF. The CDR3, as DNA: TGTGCCAGCAGCTGGGGGGTTCGCGAGACCCAGTACTTC.

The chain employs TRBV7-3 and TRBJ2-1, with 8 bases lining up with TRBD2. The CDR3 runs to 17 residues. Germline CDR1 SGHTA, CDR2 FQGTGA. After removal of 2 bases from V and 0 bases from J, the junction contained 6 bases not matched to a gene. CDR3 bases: TGTGCCAGCAGCTTATCCGCTAGCGGGTACTCCTACAATGAGCAGTTCTTC. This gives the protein CASSLSASGYSYNEQFF.

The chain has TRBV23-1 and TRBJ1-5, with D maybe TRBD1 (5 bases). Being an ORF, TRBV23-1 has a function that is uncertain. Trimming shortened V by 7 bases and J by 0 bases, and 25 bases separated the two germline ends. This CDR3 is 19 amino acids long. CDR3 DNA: TGCGCCAGCACCGTGGGCAGGGCGAGATGGGCATATAGCAATCAGCCCCAGCATTTT. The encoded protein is CASTVGRARWAYSNQPQHF.

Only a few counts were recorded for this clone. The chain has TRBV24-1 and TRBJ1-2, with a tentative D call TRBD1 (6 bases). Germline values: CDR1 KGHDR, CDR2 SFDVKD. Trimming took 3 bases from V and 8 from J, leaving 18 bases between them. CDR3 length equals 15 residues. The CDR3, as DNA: TGTGCCACCAGTGATGGTACAGGGCGCGCGGAAGGCTACACCTTC. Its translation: CATSDGTGRAEGYTF.